Here is one T cell receptor beta chain with its context. Antigen: not known. The data derive from a study of metastatic and nonmetastatic thyroid tumors. Points from the study as a whole: Within blood and tumor, benign nodules reportedly had significantly lower TCR beta diversity than malignant thyroid tumors did.

TCRdb recomputed clones from the PCR reads via MiXCR. The data contain some 30,000 clones, around a third of them singletons. Trimming at V came to 4 bases and at J to 0 bases, leaving 3 bases not matched to a gene. The CDR3 covers 15 residues. Germline V gives CDR1 SGHRS, CDR2 YFSETQ. Patients underwent thyroid surgery, and none had received any treatment before it. The TCR originated in a female donor with papillary thyroid cancer or a benign thyroid nodule (not recorded which). Some clones in this sample may be carry-over from other donors' samples. The chain is built from TRBV5-1 and TRBJ2-7, with TRBD2 matching 11 bases. The sequenced sample consisted of tumor tissue. The chain's CDR3 is CASSGTSGHSYEQYF. The CDR3 nucleotides read TGCGCCAGCAGCGGGACTAGCGGACACTCCTACGAGCAGTACTTC.